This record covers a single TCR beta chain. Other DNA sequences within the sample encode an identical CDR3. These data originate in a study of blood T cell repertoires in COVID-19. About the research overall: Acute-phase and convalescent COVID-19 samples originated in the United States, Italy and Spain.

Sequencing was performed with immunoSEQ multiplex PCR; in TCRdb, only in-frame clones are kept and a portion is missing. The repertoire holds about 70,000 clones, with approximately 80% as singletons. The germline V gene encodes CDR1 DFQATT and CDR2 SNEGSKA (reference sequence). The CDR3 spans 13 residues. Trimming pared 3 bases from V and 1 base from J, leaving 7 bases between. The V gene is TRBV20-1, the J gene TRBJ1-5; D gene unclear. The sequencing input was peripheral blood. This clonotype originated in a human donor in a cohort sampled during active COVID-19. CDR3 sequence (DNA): TGCAGTGCTAGTCTCGGGAGCAATCAGCCCCAGCATTTT. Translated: CSASLGSNQPQHF.